The 11 T cell receptor beta chains listed next were all sequenced from one sample in a study of beta chain features in type 1 diabetes. Reverse transcription of all isolated RNA meant that expressed TCRB transcripts were sequenced. Generated by immunoSEQ multiplex PCR, the TCRdb table keeps only in-frame clones and is missing some. The data contain 150,000 or so clones, approximately 12% of them singletons. The sequencing sample was made of central memory CD4+ T cells from blood. The receptors were sampled from a man aged 18 to 29 in good health.

The sample holds many counts of this clone. The J gene is TRBJ2-1, the V gene TRBV9, with 12 bases lining up with TRBD2. The CDR3 extends over 15 amino acids. V lost 5 bases and J lost 4; bases outside the gene matches: 4. CDR1 is SGDLS and CDR2 is YYNGEE in the germline V gene. The CDR3 coding sequence is TGTGCCAGCAGTCTGACTAGCGGGGGTTACAATGAGCAGTTCTTC. Protein sequence: CASSLTSGGYNEQFF.

The chain uses TRBV30 and TRBJ1-3, with D uncertain. Germline loops: CDR1 GTSNPN, CDR2 SVGIG (reference sequence). This CDR3 has 13 amino acids. V was clipped by 0 bases and J by 3 bases, with 6 bases between them. This CDR3 is CAWSVRSGNTIYF. CDR3 nucleotide sequence: TGTGCCTGGAGTGTAAGGAGTGGAAACACCATATATTTT.

This clone was seen many times. The V call is TRBV7-8, the J call TRBJ2-3; 7 bases agree with TRBD2. V shed 5 bases, J shed 0 bases, and the junction held 8 bases outside the gene matches. CDR3 size: 16 residues. Germline values: CDR1 SGHVS, CDR2 FQNEAQ. The CDR3 sequence is CASSPWEGGSTDTQYF. In DNA, the CDR3 is TGTGCCAGCAGCCCCTGGGAGGGAGGAAGCACAGATACGCAGTATTTT.

The rearrangement uses TRBV7-2 and TRBJ2-1; D is undetermined. This CDR3 has 16 amino acids. Trimming removed 1 base from V and 7 bases from J, with 17 bases in between. Looked up from germline, CDR1 is SGHTA and CDR2 is FQGNSA. CDR3 DNA: TGTGCCAGCAGCTTAGATCGGAATTCCGTGGCTAATGAGCAGTTCTTC. This encodes CASSLDRNSVANEQFF.

This sequence joins TRBV28 and TRBJ1-4, with D perhaps TRBD1 (5 bases). The germline V gene has CDR1 MDHEN and CDR2 SYDVKM. The V and J ends lost 8 bases and 5 bases respectively, with 18 bases between them. This CDR3 is built from 15 residues. The CDR3, as DNA: TGTGCCAGCGCTACAGGAGGGGAGGGGAATGAAAAACTGTTTTTT. This translates into CASATGGEGNEKLFF.

The chain employs TRBV20-1 and TRBJ2-5; D is uncertain. The length of the CDR3 is 10 residues. V was trimmed by 7 bases and J by 3 bases, leaving 6 bases between them. The germline V gene encodes CDR1 DFQATT and CDR2 SNEGSKA (reference sequence). In nucleotides, the CDR3 is TGCAGTGGTTGGGAAGAGACCCAGTACTTC. Its protein is CSGWEETQYF.

The rearrangement links TRBV7-9 to TRBJ1-2; 7 bases are a match to TRBD1. Per germline, CDR1 SEHNR and CDR2 FQNEAQ (reference sequence). V lost 6 bases to trimming and J lost 6 bases; unmatched junction nucleotides: 7. The CDR3 extends over 13 amino acids. CDR3 in DNA: TGTGCCAGCAGATTGACAGGGAAGGATGGCTACACCTTC. This gives the protein CASRLTGKDGYTF.

The sample holds a few counts of this clone. The chain combines TRBV29-1 with TRBJ1-2; possible D gene TRBD1, 6 bases. The CDR3 is 13 residues long. Germline assignment: CDR1 SQVTM and CDR2 ANQGSEA. V dropped 6 bases and J dropped 4 bases, with 15 bases sitting between them. CDR3 sequence (DNA): TGCAGCGTGGAGAGGACAGACATCTATGGCTACACCTTC. Translating it yields CSVERTDIYGYTF.

This clone has just a few counts. V and J are TRBV7-3 and TRBJ2-1, with 7 bases aligning to TRBD1. J was trimmed by 6 bases and V by 3 bases; bases with no gene match: 11. This CDR3 spans 16 amino acids. Germline V gene lookup returns CDR1 SGHTA and CDR2 FQGTGA. The CDR3 coding sequence is TGTGCCAGCAGCTTGGGACAGATGTTGATAGGCAATGAGCAGTTCTTC. This gives the protein CASSLGQMLIGNEQFF.

This clone was seen a few times. The chain employs TRBV21-1 and TRBJ2-2; TRBD2 reflects the table's D call only, with no check against the DNA. TRBV21-1 is assigned pseudogene status. This CDR3 region has 14 residues. This CDR3 is CASSNRGGAGELFF. In DNA form, the CDR3 reads TGTGCCAGCAGCAACCGTGGCGGTGCCGGGGAGCTGTTTTTT.

The J gene is TRBJ2-4, the V gene TRBV11-2; 8 nucleotides align to TRBD1. The J segment lost 0 bases and the V segment lost 0 bases, leaving 10 bases of the junction unmatched. Per germline, CDR1 SGHAT and CDR2 FQNNGV. The CDR3 covers 19 residues. For the CDR3, the DNA is TGTGCCAGCAGCTTAGAAATGGGCCCAGGGGGCTTAGCCAAAAACATTCAGTACTTC. It is translated as CASSLEMGPGGLAKNIQYF.